This T cell receptor (beta chain) was recovered during a study of blood T cell repertoires in COVID-19. Background on the study: The United States, Italy and Spain provided the acute and convalescent COVID-19 samples. Nucleic acid was either cDNA or gDNA, and it came from T cells, B-cell-depleted T cells, or PBMCs.

In the source study's methods: Quantification of nucleated cells was approximated via reference gene primer amplification. Assay: immunoSEQ multiplex PCR; the TCRdb copy retains only in-frame clones and omits some. The DNA gave D and trimming, while V, J and clone size come from that table. The table includes some 250,000 clones, roughly 85% detected once. The V segment lost 0 bases and the J segment 8 bases; nucleotides outside the gene matches: 7. In germline, CDR1 is SGHTA, CDR2 FQGNSA. The CDR3 totals 15 residues. The sequenced material came from peripheral blood. The V and J genes are TRBV7-2 and TRBJ1-3, with 7 bases matching TRBD1. The sequence came from a man younger than 45 who had recovered from COVID-19. CDR3 coding DNA: TGTGCCAGCAGCTTAGCGGGCAGGGGGTTGTACACCATATATTTT. It codes for CASSLAGRGLYTIYF.